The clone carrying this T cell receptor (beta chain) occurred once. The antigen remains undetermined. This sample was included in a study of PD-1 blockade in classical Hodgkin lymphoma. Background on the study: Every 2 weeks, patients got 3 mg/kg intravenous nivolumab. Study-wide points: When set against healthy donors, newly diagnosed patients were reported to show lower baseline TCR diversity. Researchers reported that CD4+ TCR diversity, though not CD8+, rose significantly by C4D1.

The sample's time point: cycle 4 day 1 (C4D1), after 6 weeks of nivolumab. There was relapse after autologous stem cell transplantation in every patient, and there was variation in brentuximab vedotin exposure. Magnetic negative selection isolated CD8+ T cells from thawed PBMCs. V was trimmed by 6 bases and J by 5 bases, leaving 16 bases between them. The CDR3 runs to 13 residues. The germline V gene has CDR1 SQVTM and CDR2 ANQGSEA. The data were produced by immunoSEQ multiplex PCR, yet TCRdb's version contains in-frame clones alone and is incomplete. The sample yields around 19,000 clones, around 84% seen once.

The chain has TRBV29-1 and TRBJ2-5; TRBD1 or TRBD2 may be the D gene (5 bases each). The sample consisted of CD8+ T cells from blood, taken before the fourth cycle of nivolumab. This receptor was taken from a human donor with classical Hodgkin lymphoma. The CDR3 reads CSVGAARVETQYF. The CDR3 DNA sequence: TGCAGCGTCGGGGCCGCCCGTGTGGAGACCCAGTACTTC.